The clone carrying this TCR beta chain was recorded a few times. Its antigen remains unidentified. This record belongs to a study of cytomegalovirus exposure and HLA in healthy donors. The CDR3 sequence is 16 residues long. The ends were cut back, 1 base at V and 7 bases at J, with 18 bases in the middle. Germline loops: CDR1 SGHNT, CDR2 YYREEE (reference sequence). Overall study findings and caveats: Productive status was seen about 87% or about 30% of the time for most TCR beta V segments in an earlier analysis.

PCR employed 60 Vbeta and 13 Jbeta primers. Using immunoSEQ multiplex PCR, the repertoire was profiled, and TCRdb retains in-frame clones only, with some absent. Counted here are 140,000 or so clones, 75% to 90% occurring once; the ten biggest clones make up roughly 2.9%. Material for sequencing was PBMCs. The genes are TRBV5-4 and TRBJ2-1; perhaps TRBD1 as D (6 bases). The TCR sequence derives from a woman aged 30 to 39 in good health and CMV-seronegative. CDR3 region: CASSLIGAGEMNEQFF. The CDR3 DNA reads as TGTGCCAGCAGCTTGATTGGGGCAGGGGAGATGAATGAGCAGTTCTTC.